This TCR beta chain emerged from a study of blood T cell repertoires in COVID-19. Profiled with immunoSEQ multiplex PCR; TCRdb holds only in-frame clones, not every one. The sample shows about 210,000 clones, under 90% of them seen only once. Those who participated ranged in age from roughly 18 to 95 years and resided in about two dozen US areas. Trimming took 0 bases from V and 1 from J, leaving 11 bases between them. This CDR3 has 16 amino acids. Germline V gene sequence: CDR1 LGHNA, CDR2 YNFKEQ. This chain joins TRBV4-2 and TRBJ2-3; the D gene is possibly TRBD2 (6 bases). Material for sequencing was PBMCs or T cells enriched from blood (not recorded which). The receptor comes from a woman aged 45-65 years with acute COVID-19. The CDR3 DNA follows: TGTGCCAGCAGCCAAGATCTCCCTAGCGGCACAGATACGCAGTATTTT. This translates into CASSQDLPSGTDTQYF.